This TCR beta chain was recovered during a study of blood T cell repertoires in COVID-19. The wider study: PBMCs, B-cell-depleted T cells, or T cells were the source of the cDNA or gDNA that made up the material.

Study members were between about 18 and 95 years old and lived in around 24 US regions. Participants were placed into cohorts based on the clinical history they reported. Original analysis: Amplified reference gene primers provided the basis for estimating nucleated cell counts. Repertoires were generated with immunoSEQ multiplex PCR, while TCRdb's copy carries only in-frame clones and drops some. V and J calls and clone size follow that table, whereas D and trimming were derived from the DNA. The profile covers about 180,000 clones, with roughly 89% appearing a single time and approximately 2.1% taken by the ten largest. Trimming removed 2 bases at V and 0 bases at J, with 5 bases between. CDR3 length: 14 residues. CDR1 MDHEN and CDR2 SYDVKM come from the germline V gene.

The V call is TRBV28, the J call TRBJ1-5; D gene uncertain. This receptor was taken from a middle-aged woman with acute COVID-19. The sample was PBMCs or T cells enriched from blood (not recorded which). CDR3 coding DNA: TGTGCCAGCAGTTTAGAGCTTAGCAATCAGCCCCAGCATTTT. The encoded protein is CASSLELSNQPQHF.